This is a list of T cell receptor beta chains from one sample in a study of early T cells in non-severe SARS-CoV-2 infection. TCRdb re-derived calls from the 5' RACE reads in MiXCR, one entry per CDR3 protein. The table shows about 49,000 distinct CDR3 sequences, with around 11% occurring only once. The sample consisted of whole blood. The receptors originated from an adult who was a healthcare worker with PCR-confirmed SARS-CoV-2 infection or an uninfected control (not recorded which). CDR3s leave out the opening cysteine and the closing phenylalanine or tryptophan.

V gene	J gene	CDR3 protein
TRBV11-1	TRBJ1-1	ASSLALDTEAF
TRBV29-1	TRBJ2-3	SVNLQPDTQY
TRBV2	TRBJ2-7	ASSHNEQY
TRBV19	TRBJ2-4	ASRNRRGPAKNIQY
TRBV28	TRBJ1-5	ASSQLGIDQPQH
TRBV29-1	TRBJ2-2	SVGARKNTGELF
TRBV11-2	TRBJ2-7	ASSRTYEQY
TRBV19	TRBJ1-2	ASSISRDGGSYT
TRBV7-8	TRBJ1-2	ASSLGGQGGGYT
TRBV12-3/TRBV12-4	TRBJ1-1	ASFKDMWTEAF
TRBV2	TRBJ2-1	ASSQTSREQF
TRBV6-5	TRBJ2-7	ASSYQGGGDEQY
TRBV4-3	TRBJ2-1	ASSQDIMSGSSYNEQF
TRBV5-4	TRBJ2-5	ASSLAGTGPSGETQY
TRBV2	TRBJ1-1	ASSEAVNRALNTEAF
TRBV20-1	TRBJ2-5	SATLAGGLETQY
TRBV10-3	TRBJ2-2	AISGTGGTGELF
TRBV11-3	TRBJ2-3	ASGQGITDTQY
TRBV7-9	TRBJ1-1	ASSLDWQEAF
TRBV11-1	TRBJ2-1	ASGQGPNESDEQF
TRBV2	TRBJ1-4	ASRGPAGKLF
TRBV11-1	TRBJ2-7	ASSPYGLGESYEQY
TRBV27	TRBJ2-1	ASSQGQDGNEQF
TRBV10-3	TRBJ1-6	AISSSSYNSPLH
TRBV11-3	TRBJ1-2	ASSETGGGGYT
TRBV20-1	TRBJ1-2	SASTGLDNYGYT
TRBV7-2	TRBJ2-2	ASSLEGGRAYTGELF
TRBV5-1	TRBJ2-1	ASSSTQGAGSEQF
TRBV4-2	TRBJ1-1	ASSRVQGEAEAF
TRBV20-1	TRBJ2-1	SARIGWAYNEQF
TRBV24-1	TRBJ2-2	ATSEGGRGELF
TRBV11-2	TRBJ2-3	ASSLRTSGLTDTQY
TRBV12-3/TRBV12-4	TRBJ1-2	ASSFGPPGYT
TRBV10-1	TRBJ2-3	ASRIPGGGETDTQY
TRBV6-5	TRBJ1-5	ASSWGGNQPQH
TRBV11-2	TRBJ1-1	ASSSRDRGTEAF
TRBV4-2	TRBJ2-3	ASSQSGTDTQY
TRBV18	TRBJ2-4	ASSPRGTSGGIQY
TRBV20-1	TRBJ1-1	SARDGTAMNTEAF
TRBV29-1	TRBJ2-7	SVRSDGGRSEQY
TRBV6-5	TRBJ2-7	ASSKIQSYEQY
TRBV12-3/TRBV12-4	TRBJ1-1	ASTLWGTEAF
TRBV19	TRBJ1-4	ASSIDSLNEKLF
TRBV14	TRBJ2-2	ASSPRTGGSGELF
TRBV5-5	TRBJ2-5	ASSIQGEETQY
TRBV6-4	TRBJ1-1	ASSSSRNTEAF
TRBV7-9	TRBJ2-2	ASSRKRNTGELF
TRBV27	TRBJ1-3	ASRAGNTIY
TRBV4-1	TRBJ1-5	ASSQGGERPQH